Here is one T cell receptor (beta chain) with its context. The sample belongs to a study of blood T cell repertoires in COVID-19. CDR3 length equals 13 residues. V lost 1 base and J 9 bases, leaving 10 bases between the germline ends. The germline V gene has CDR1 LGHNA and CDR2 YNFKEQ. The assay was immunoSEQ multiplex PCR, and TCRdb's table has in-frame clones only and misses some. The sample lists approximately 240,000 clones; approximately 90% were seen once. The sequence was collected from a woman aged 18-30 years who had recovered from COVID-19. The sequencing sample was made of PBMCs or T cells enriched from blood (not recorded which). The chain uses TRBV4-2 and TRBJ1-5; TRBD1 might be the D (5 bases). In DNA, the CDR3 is TGTGCCAGCAGCCAAGGGGGGGAGAGGCCCCAGCATTTT. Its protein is CASSQGGERPQHF.